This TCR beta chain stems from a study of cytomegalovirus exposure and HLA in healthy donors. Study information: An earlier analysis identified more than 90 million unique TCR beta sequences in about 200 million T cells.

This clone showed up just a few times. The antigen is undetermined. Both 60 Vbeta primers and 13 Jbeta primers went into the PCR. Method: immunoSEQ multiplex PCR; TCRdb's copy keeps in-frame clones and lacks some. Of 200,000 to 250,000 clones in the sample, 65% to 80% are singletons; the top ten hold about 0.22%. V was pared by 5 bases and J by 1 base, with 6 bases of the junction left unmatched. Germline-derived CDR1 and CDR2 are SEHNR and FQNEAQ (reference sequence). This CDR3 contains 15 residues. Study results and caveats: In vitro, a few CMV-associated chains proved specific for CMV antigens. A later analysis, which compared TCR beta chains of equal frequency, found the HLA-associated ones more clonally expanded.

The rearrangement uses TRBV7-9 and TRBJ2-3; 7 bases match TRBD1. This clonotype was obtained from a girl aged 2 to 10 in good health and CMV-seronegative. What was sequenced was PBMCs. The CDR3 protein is CASSRAQGRTDTQYF. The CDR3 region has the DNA TGTGCCAGCAGCCGAGCACAGGGGCGCACAGATACGCAGTATTTT. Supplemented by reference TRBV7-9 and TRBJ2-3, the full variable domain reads DTGVSQNPRHKITKRGQNVTFRCDPISEHNRLYWYRQTLGQGPEFLTYFQNEAQLEKSRLLSDRFSAERPKGSFSTLEIQRTEQGDSAMYLCASSRAQGRTDTQYFGPGTRLTVL.